A selection of T cell receptor beta chains follows, all from one sample in a study of T cell responses to AZD1222 COVID-19 vaccine. Assay used: immunoSEQ multiplex PCR; TCRdb lists only in-frame clones, some missing. The table shows fewer than 200,000 clones, with roughly nine tenths occurring only once. Sequencing was performed on peripheral blood, taken on day 0 of AZD1222 vaccination. The receptor source for this set is an adult in good health. Both conserved end residues are part of each CDR3. Fields, in order: J gene, V gene, clone size, D gene, CDR3 DNA, CDR3 protein. A D gene is named only where the DNA matches it firmly. Clone size is given for some rows only: seen once, a few or many times, or a class if the clone is expanded.

TRBJ1-5,TRBV3-1/TRBV3-2,.,.,TGTGCCAGCAGCCAAGGGCGGGGGCTCGGGCAGCCCCAGCATTTT,CASSQGRGLGQPQHF
TRBJ1-2,TRBV11-2,.,.,TGTGCCAGCAGCTTAGGCCGGGAGAAGGGTGGCTACACCTTC,CASSLGREKGGYTF
TRBJ1-1,TRBV5-4,.,.,TGTGCCAGCAGCTTCGGGGCCCAGAACACTGAAGCTTTCTTT,CASSFGAQNTEAFF
TRBJ1-3,TRBV5-1,.,.,TGCGCCAGCAGCTTGTATTGGGCGGACTCTGGAAACACCATATATTTT,CASSLYWADSGNTIYF
TRBJ1-1,TRBV28,.,.,TGTGCCAGCAGTTTGTTTAGGGCTTTCACTGAAGCTTTCTTT,CASSLFRAFTEAFF
TRBJ2-1,TRBV7-2,once,TRBD2,TGTGCCAGCAGCTTCGCAACGGGGGGGATAACAATGATTGAGCAGTTCTTC,CASSFATGGITMIEQFF
TRBJ1-4,TRBV9,.,TRBD1,TGTGCCAGCAGCGTAGAGGAGGGGGCGAATGAAAAACTGTTTTTT,CASSVEEGANEKLFF
TRBJ2-1,TRBV6-2/TRBV6-3,.,.,TGTGCCAGCAGTTCTATAAACTACAATGAGCAGTTCTTC,CASSSINYNEQFF
TRBJ2-2,TRBV27,.,.,TGTGCCAGCAGCCCTTTGGGCGGGGAGCTGTTTTTT,CASSPLGGELFF
TRBJ1-1,TRBV19,.,.,TGTGCCAGCGAAACAGGGAAGGGTTACACTGAAGCTTTCTTT,CASETGKGYTEAFF
TRBJ2-6,TRBV30,.,.,TGTGCCTGGGACCACAGCTCTGGGGCCAACGTCCTGACTTTC,CAWDHSSGANVLTF
TRBJ2-7,TRBV30,.,TRBD2,TGTGCCTGGAGTGACGGGACTAGCGGCTACGAGCAGTACTTC,CAWSDGTSGYEQYF
TRBJ1-4,TRBV28,.,.,TGTGCCAGCGGGGGCTTTAATGAAAAACTGTTTTTT,CASGGFNEKLFF
TRBJ2-7,TRBV27,.,.,TGTGCCAGCAGCTTTGTTCCAGGCGGCTCCTACGAGCAGTACTTC,CASSFVPGGSYEQYF
TRBJ2-1,TRBV5-4,.,TRBD2,TGTGCCAGCAGCCCCGTTGTTATTCGGACTAGCGGGAGTAAGGATGAGCAGTTCTTC,CASSPVVIRTSGSKDEQFF
TRBJ1-5,TRBV19,.,.,TGTGCCAGTAGTACGGTAGGGGTGAATCAGCCCCAGCATTTT,CASSTVGVNQPQHF
TRBJ1-4,TRBV24-1,.,.,TGTGCCACCAGTGATTTGGGACAGTTTAATGAAAAACTGTTTTTT,CATSDLGQFNEKLFF
TRBJ1-5,TRBV7-2,once,.,TGTGCCAGCAGCTTAGACAGCCGCAATCAGCCCCAGCATTTT,CASSLDSRNQPQHF
TRBJ2-3,TRBV11-2,.,.,TGTGCCAGCAGCTTAGCGCAGGATGTTACGCAGTATTTT,CASSLAQDVTQYF
TRBJ2-1,TRBV5-1,.,.,TGCGCCAGCAGCTTGGGCCCGGGACTCGGGGACAATGAGCAGTTCTTC,CASSLGPGLGDNEQFF
TRBJ1-2,TRBV28,.,TRBD1,TGTGCCAGCGAGACGGGACAGGGGAACTATGGCTACACCTTC,CASETGQGNYGYTF
TRBJ2-7,TRBV3-1/TRBV3-2,.,.,TGTGCCAGCAGTCTAGCGACAGGGTACGAGCAGTACTTC,CASSLATGYEQYF
TRBJ1-5,TRBV5-6,few,.,TGTGCCAGCAGCTTGGGTGGAGGGCGGGTTAATCAGCCCCAGCATTTT,CASSLGGGRVNQPQHF
TRBJ2-7,TRBV28,.,.,TGTGCCAGCAGGATCCCGGAGTACGAGCAGTACTTC,CASRIPEYEQYF
TRBJ1-5,TRBV6-5,.,.,TGTGCCAGCACACAAGGGGCCGGGCAGCCCCAGCATTTT,CASTQGAGQPQHF
TRBJ1-4,TRBV6-5,.,.,TGTGCCAGCAGTTATTCGTGGGATGAAAAACTGTTTTTT,CASSYSWDEKLFF
TRBJ2-1,TRBV24-1,.,.,TGTGCCACCAGTGATTCCAAGGGTAATGAGGACAATGAGCAGTTCTTC,CATSDSKGNEDNEQFF
TRBJ1-1,TRBV11-2,.,.,TGTGCCAGCAGCTTTGTAGGTCAGAACACTGAAGCTTTCTTT,CASSFVGQNTEAFF
TRBJ2-3,TRBV28,.,.,TGTGCCAGCAGTTCAGGGACGGGACGGAGCACAGATACGCAGTATTTT,CASSSGTGRSTDTQYF
TRBJ1-2,TRBV7-2,.,.,TGTGCCAGCAGCTCGAGGACAGTCGATGGCTACACCTTC,CASSSRTVDGYTF
TRBJ1-5,TRBV9,.,TRBD1,TGTGCCAGCAGCGTGGTCCGGGACAGGGGGGGTAGTGGCGATCAGCCCCAGCATTTT,CASSVVRDRGGSGDQPQHF
TRBJ1-2,TRBV19,once,TRBD1,TGTGCCAGTAGTGTCGGACAGGGGGCTAACTATGGCTACACCTTC,CASSVGQGANYGYTF
TRBJ1-3,TRBV7-2,.,TRBD1,TGTGCCAGCAGCATGGACAGGGGGGGAATAGGAAACACCATATATTTT,CASSMDRGGIGNTIYF
TRBJ2-7,TRBV14,.,TRBD1,TGTGCCAGCAGCCAAGAGCTCCCGGGACAGGGACTTTACGAGCAGTACTTC,CASSQELPGQGLYEQYF
TRBJ2-7,TRBV29-1,.,TRBD2,TGCAGCGCCCTTGGCGGGAGTTACGAGCAGTACTTC,CSALGGSYEQYF
TRBJ1-2,TRBV28,.,.,TGTGCCAGCAGTTTAGCAGGGAGCTACACCTTC,CASSLAGSYTF
TRBJ2-2,TRBV7-3,once,.,TGTGCCAGCAGCCCAGGGATGTCCGGGGAGCTGTTTTTT,CASSPGMSGELFF
TRBJ1-5,TRBV6-5,.,.,TGTGCCAGCAGTAGGGAGGAGGGTGGACAGCCCCAGCATTTT,CASSREEGGQPQHF
TRBJ2-1,TRBV9,.,TRBD2,TGTGCCAGCAGCGTAGGGCTAGCGGCCCCCAATGAGCAGTTCTTC,CASSVGLAAPNEQFF
TRBJ2-4,TRBV6-2/TRBV6-3,.,.,TGTGCCAGCAGTTTTCTAGACAGACCACTAGCCAAAAACATTCAGTACTTC,CASSFLDRPLAKNIQYF
TRBJ1-6,TRBV19,.,.,TGTGCCAGTAGTATGAACATCCCCCCGGCGGGACAACCAGTTTTT,CASSMNIPPAGQPVF
TRBJ2-1,TRBV27,.,TRBD1,TGTGCCAGCAGTTATTCTAACGGACAGGGGGCGATTTATGAGCAGTTCTTC,CASSYSNGQGAIYEQFF
TRBJ2-5,TRBV2,.,TRBD2,TGTGCCAGCAGGGAACGGACTAGCGGGGAAGAGACCCAGTACTTC,CASRERTSGEETQYF
TRBJ1-6,TRBV28,once,.,TGTGCCAGCAGTTTTTCGGGGGACAATTCACCCCTCCACTTT,CASSFSGDNSPLHF
TRBJ2-3,TRBV24-1,once,TRBD2,TGTGCCACCAGTGTAGCGGGAGGAGATACGCAGTATTTT,CATSVAGGDTQYF
TRBJ1-2,TRBV5-6,.,TRBD1,TGTGCCAGCAGGTTGACAGGGGACGCTCCGCTTCCAACCTTC,CASRLTGDAPLPTF
TRBJ2-7,TRBV30,.,.,TGTGCCTGGAGTACCGGGGACATCCCTTCCTACGAGCAGTACTTC,CAWSTGDIPSYEQYF
TRBJ1-1,TRBV27,.,.,TGTGCCAGCAGTTTATCGCCTGGGGCGGGTTCGAGGCGCGCTGAAGCTTTCTTT,CASSLSPGAGSRRAEAFF
TRBJ2-1,TRBV28,.,TRBD2,TGTGCCAGCAGCCACGCCCTAGCGGGAGGCTACAATGAGCAGTTCTTC,CASSHALAGGYNEQFF
TRBJ2-5,TRBV2,.,TRBD1,TGTGCCAGCAGTCGAGGACAGGTAGAGACCCAGTACTTC,CASSRGQVETQYF
TRBJ2-7,TRBV10-3,.,TRBD1,TGTGCCACAGGGGACAGGTCCTACGAGCAGTACTTC,CATGDRSYEQYF
TRBJ1-4,TRBV5-6,.,.,TGTGCCAGCAGCTTGATGGGGCAGGGAACTAATGAAAAACTGTTTTTT,CASSLMGQGTNEKLFF
TRBJ2-7,TRBV28,.,TRBD1,TGTGCCAGCAGCGATAGGGGACAGGTGCGGACCTACGAGCAGTACTTC,CASSDRGQVRTYEQYF
TRBJ2-3,TRBV2,once,.,TGTGCCAGCAGTGAAGCGGGGACTCCACTAGATACGCAGTATTTT,CASSEAGTPLDTQYF
TRBJ2-7,TRBV27,few,.,TGTGCCAGCAGTTCTGTCCACAACTCCTACGAGCAGTACTTC,CASSSVHNSYEQYF
TRBJ1-4,TRBV19,.,.,TGTGCCAGTAGTATAGCCGGGGGGCGTGAAAAACTGTTTTTT,CASSIAGGREKLFF
TRBJ2-2,TRBV5-1,.,.,TGCGCCAGCAGCTTATTCCCCAACACCGGGGAGCTGTTTTTT,CASSLFPNTGELFF
TRBJ2-1,TRBV24-1,.,.,TGTGCCACCAGTGATTTGACAGGGTATGAGCAGTTCTTC,CATSDLTGYEQFF